A selection of T cell receptor beta chains follows, all from one sample in a study of blood T cell repertoires in COVID-19. Produced via immunoSEQ multiplex PCR; TCRdb's table is partial and in-frame only. Of 200,000 to 300,000 clones listed, 65% to 90% are singletons. The sample comprised peripheral blood. The receptors were sampled from a young man with active or convalescent COVID-19. CDR3s include the opening cysteine and the closing phenylalanine or tryptophan. D genes are given only for firm matches. Clone size appears in some rows only: once, few, many, or a class for an expanded clone.

NA	TRBD1	TRBV19	TRBJ2-7	CASSIGRGSYEQYF	TGTGCCAGTAGTATTGGCAGGGGGTCCTACGAGCAGTACTTC
few	TRBD2	TRBV6-5	TRBJ2-7	CASSPSGGDSYEQYF	TGTGCCAGCAGTCCTAGCGGGGGGGATTCCTACGAGCAGTACTTC
NA	NA	TRBV6-5	TRBJ1-3	CASSYSGGGSGNTIYF	TGTGCCAGCAGTTACTCTGGGGGCGGCTCTGGAAACACCATATATTTT
NA	TRBD1	TRBV27	TRBJ1-1	CASTDTGGGTEAFF	TGTGCCAGCACCGACACAGGGGGGGGAACTGAAGCTTTCTTT
NA	NA	TRBV4-2	TRBJ2-1	CASSRGGSYNEQFF	TGTGCCAGCAGCCGGGGAGGCTCCTACAATGAGCAGTTCTTC
NA	NA	TRBV27	TRBJ2-3	CASSLWGGTDTQYF	TGTGCCAGCAGTTTATGGGGAGGCACAGATACGCAGTATTTT
once	TRBD1	TRBV27	TRBJ1-1	CASGSRGKNTEAFF	TGTGCCAGCGGAAGCAGGGGGAAGAACACTGAAGCTTTCTTT
NA	TRBD2	TRBV7-9	TRBJ2-7	CASFPLAGAYEQYF	TGTGCCAGCTTCCCACTAGCGGGGGCTTACGAGCAGTACTTC
NA	NA	TRBV2	TRBJ1-4	CASSSHPPSEKLFF	TGTGCCAGCAGTTCTCATCCCCCCAGTGAAAAACTGTTTTTT
NA	TRBD1	TRBV5-5	TRBJ1-6	CASRRQGAGSPLHF	TGTGCCAGCAGAAGGCAGGGGGCAGGTTCACCCCTCCACTTT
NA	TRBD1	TRBV6-5	TRBJ1-1	CASKTGPNTEAFF	TGTGCCAGCAAGACAGGGCCGAACACTGAAGCTTTCTTT
NA	NA	TRBV7-8	TRBJ1-6	CASSLTGSPLHF	TGTGCCAGCAGCTTAACGGGATCACCCCTCCACTTT
few	NA	TRBV27	TRBJ2-1	CASSFRPLVKSYNEQFF	TGTGCCAGCAGTTTCCGACCACTAGTAAAGTCCTACAATGAGCAGTTCTTC
few	NA	TRBV19	TRBJ1-2	CASSTDRDNNYGYTF	TGTGCCAGTAGTACCGACCGGGACAATAACTATGGCTACACCTTC
NA	NA	TRBV24-1	TRBJ1-5	CATSFPFNQPQHF	TGTGCCACCAGTTTTCCCTTCAATCAGCCCCAGCATTTT
NA	NA	TRBV6-1	TRBJ1-5	CASSGANGGRGSNQPQHF	TGTGCCAGCAGTGGGGCGAACGGGGGGAGGGGTAGCAATCAGCCCCAGCATTTT
NA	TRBD1	TRBV5-1	TRBJ1-2	CASSESTGGIHTF	TGCGCCAGCAGTGAGTCGACAGGGGGAATCCACACCTTC
NA	NA	TRBV7-6	TRBJ1-1	CASSLALRGSAEAFF	TGTGCCAGCAGCTTAGCGTTGCGGGGGTCGGCTGAAGCTTTCTTT
NA	TRBD1	TRBV6-5	TRBJ1-1	CASSRDRRNTEAFF	TGTGCCAGCAGTCGGGACAGGAGGAACACTGAAGCTTTCTTT
few	TRBD1	TRBV5-1	TRBJ1-2	CASSLADRVGGYTF	TGCGCCAGCAGCTTGGCAGACAGGGTTGGAGGCTACACCTTC
NA	NA	TRBV3-1/TRBV3-2	TRBJ1-4	CASSQDWYPLSEKLFF	TGTGCCAGCAGCCAAGATTGGTACCCCCTCAGTGAAAAACTGTTTTTT
NA	TRBD1	TRBV7-2	TRBJ1-1	CASTGQGLNTEAFF	TGTGCCAGCACCGGACAGGGGTTGAACACTGAAGCTTTCTTT
NA	TRBD1	TRBV24-1	TRBJ2-1	CATSDSGQGFNEQFF	TGTGCCACCAGTGATTCGGGACAGGGTTTCAATGAGCAGTTCTTC
NA	NA	TRBV3-1/TRBV3-2	TRBJ2-3	CASSHGSTDTQYF	TGTGCCAGCAGCCACGGTAGCACAGATACGCAGTATTTT
NA	NA	TRBV28	TRBJ1-5	CASTRGGLPPQPQHF	TGTGCCAGCACCCGGGGGGGACTACCCCCACAGCCCCAGCATTTT
NA	NA	TRBV3-1/TRBV3-2	TRBJ1-1	CASSQLGVNTEAFF	TGTGCCAGCAGCCAATTGGGAGTGAACACTGAAGCTTTCTTT
NA	TRBD1	TRBV28	TRBJ2-4	CASKTYGGQGRNIQYF	TGTGCCAGTAAAACTTATGGGGGACAGGGAAGAAACATTCAGTACTTC
NA	TRBD1	TRBV7-8	TRBJ1-5	CASSHDRQGKQPQHF	TGTGCCAGCAGTCACGACAGACAGGGCAAGCAGCCCCAGCATTTT
NA	TRBD1	TRBV5-1	TRBJ1-1	CASSPGQAYTEAFF	TGCGCCAGCAGCCCCGGACAGGCCTACACTGAAGCTTTCTTT
NA	NA	TRBV4-1	TRBJ2-2	CASSQAPVGETRTGELFF	TGCGCCAGCAGCCAAGCGCCGGTCGGGGAAACGCGGACCGGGGAGCTGTTTTTT
once	NA	TRBV9	TRBJ1-3	CASSVTGLSGNTIYF	TGTGCCAGCAGCGTTACGGGACTCTCTGGAAACACCATATATTTT
NA	NA	TRBV4-1	TRBJ2-7	CASSQATRDLYEQYF	TGCGCCAGCAGCCAAGCGACAAGAGACCTCTACGAGCAGTACTTC
NA	TRBD1	TRBV27	TRBJ2-3	CASRTPGGRDTDTQYF	TGTGCCAGCAGGACCCCAGGGGGCCGGGACACAGATACGCAGTATTTT
NA	NA	TRBV7-7	TRBJ2-1	CASSLSPGEGNEQFF	TGTGCCAGCAGCTTATCGCCAGGGGAGGGCAATGAGCAGTTCTTC
once	TRBD1	TRBV7-8	TRBJ2-1	CASSLGQGSFNEQFF	TGTGCCAGCAGCTTAGGACAGGGGTCCTTCAATGAGCAGTTCTTC
NA	NA	TRBV15	TRBJ2-7	CATSTQHYEQYF	TGTGCCACCAGCACCCAACACTACGAGCAGTACTTC
NA	NA	TRBV4-3	TRBJ2-7	CASSQHRNYEQYF	TGCGCCAGCAGCCAACACAGAAACTACGAGCAGTACTTC
few	TRBD1	TRBV7-9	TRBJ2-5	CASSVDRGRRIQETQYF	TGTGCCAGCAGCGTTGACAGGGGGCGTCGGATCCAAGAGACCCAGTACTTC
NA	TRBD1	TRBV6-1	TRBJ1-2	CASSEQGARSNYGYTF	TGTGCCAGCAGTGAACAGGGGGCGAGGTCTAACTATGGCTACACCTTC